This T cell receptor beta chain emerged from a study of a mutant IDH1 vaccine in newly diagnosed glioma. About the study: Among treated patients, roughly 60% were male and roughly 38% female, and mean age was roughly 40 years. Study outcomes and limitations: Detectable vaccine-induced immune responses arose in roughly 93% of patients.

Trimming removed 7 bases from V and 8 bases from J; junction bases left unmatched: 6. The germline gives CDR1 MNHNS, CDR2 SASEGT. This CDR3 has 13 amino acids. The method was immunoSEQ multiplex PCR; TCRdb's version includes in-frame clones alone and lacks a portion of them. Of nearly 30,000 clones in the sample, 87% were seen once. Noted time point: week 5, during vaccination. Doses of 300 ug of mutant IDH1 20-mer peptide were given with topical imiquimod. Of note for this clone: The antigen remains unidentified.

The sequencing here drew on peripheral blood mononuclear cells (PBMCs), taken from a glioma patient whose treatment included an IDH1 peptide vaccine. V usage is TRBV6-1 and J usage is TRBJ1-4, with 8 positions matching TRBD1. The origin of this receptor is a woman between 40 and 50 years old with glioma. Some clones in this sample may be carry-over from other donors' samples. As DNA, the CDR3 is TGTGCCAGCACGACAGGGGATTGGGAAAAACTGTTTTTT. This encodes CASTTGDWEKLFF.